This T cell receptor beta chain was retrieved from a study of EBV T-cell therapy then PD-1 blockade in nasopharyngeal carcinoma listed by TCRdb under 2021. From its cysteine to its phenylalanine, the CDR3 spans 15 amino acids. Of the read, only the CDR3 DNA is kept; its 45 bases are in frame from base 1. CDR1 and CDR2 are drawn from the germline V gene (reference sequence): SEHNR, FQNEAQ. The germline V end is reduced by 4 bases and the J end by 10 bases; junction bases left unmatched: 12. Genomic DNA was extracted from sorted cells using the Qiagen DNeasy Kit. TCR beta chain deep sequencing was performed on the immunoSEQ platform. In the authors' own workflow: Repertoire data analysis was performed with the immunoSEQ Analyzer software. Held by TCRdb, this immuneACCESS table contains in-frame sequences only and omits some clones. Under half of the omission traces to an unresolved V gene where checked; the cause of the rest is unknown. The V and J calls and the clone size are those of that table, but D and trimming were determined from the DNA. The table for this sample lists more than 11,000 clones; around four fifths of them were counted only once. The top ten clonotypes cover about 32% of the sample.

Worth noting for this clone: This clone's antigen is unknown. No per-base quality is available; no much larger clone lies one base away.

What the treatment or condition label conveys for this sample: AdE1-LMPpoly-expanded autologous EBV-specific T-cell therapy followed by anti-PD-1 nivolumab. The chain links TRBV7-9 with TRBJ2-1; 8 junctional bases match TRBD2. This specimen was CD8+ T cells from blood, taken around day 99 from a patient whose treatment included autologous EBV-specific T cells and nivolumab. The sequence derives from a man aged 40-49 years with nasopharyngeal carcinoma. The CDR3 loop reads CASSSTAGGFGEQFF. In nucleotide form, the sequence is TGTGCCAGCAGCTCCACCGCGGGGGGATTTGGGGAGCAGTTCTTC.